This T cell receptor beta chain was identified in a study of cytomegalovirus exposure and HLA in healthy donors. Concerning this clone: Its antigen remains unknown. The same CDR3 is also encoded by other DNA sequences in this sample.

PCR employed 60 Vbeta and 13 Jbeta primers. The protocol was immunoSEQ multiplex PCR, while the TCRdb copy is restricted to in-frame clones and leaves out a portion. The profile shows approximately 120,000 clones, 70% to 80% of them singletons. General observations from the study: For most TCR beta V segments, an earlier analysis put the productive rate at about 87% or about 30% of the time. The study designated over 150 TCR beta chains cytomegalovirus-associated.

CDR1 is MDHEN and CDR2 is SYDVKM in the germline V gene. The length of the CDR3 is 15 residues. The V gene lost 6 bases and the J gene lost 0 bases, with 14 bases spanning the gap. Material for sequencing was PBMCs. This chain uses TRBV28 with TRBJ1-2; D is undetermined. This TCR came from a man between 45 and 60 years old in good health and CMV-seronegative. CDR3 loop: CASSYSPEANYGYTF. CDR3 in DNA: TGTGCCAGCAGCTATAGCCCAGAAGCTAACTATGGCTACACCTTC.